This TCR beta chain was observed in a study of human CD4 T cells and Enterobacteriaceae (TCRdb year 2020). CDR1 and CDR2 are drawn from the germline V gene: SQVTM, ANQGSEA. V is pruned by 5 bases and J by 5 bases, leaving 5 bases of the junction without a gene match. Including the terminal cysteine and phenylalanine, the CDR3 comprises 13 residues. The DNA shown is the 39-base CDR3, in frame from base 1. Broad study findings and their caveats: The reactivity of ex vivo clonotypes was inferred solely by matching the nucleotide sequences of those clonotypes to CFSE-low cultures from the same donors. Compared with specific clonotypes, broadly cross-reactive clonotypes seemed more expanded ex vivo, with about 55% of the 19 and 21 of 34 falling in the top 5%.

The table lists this clone with a few counts. There is no known antigen for this receptor. Base qualities were left out, and no much larger clone turns up one base away. The ex vivo total memory CD4+ samples were sequenced at deep level, which gave a detection sensitivity of one cell in 200,000. The QIAamp DNA Micro Kit was used to extract genomic DNA from cell pellets, and spectrophotometry was used to check the DNA quantity and purity. TCR Vbeta CDR3 regions were amplified with the immunoSEQ multiplex PCR assay. Sequencing of amplicons was performed on the Illumina HiSeq platform. Retrieved sequences were 87 nucleotides long and contained the CDR3 region. In the source study's methods: A clonotype was defined as a unique productive TCR Vbeta nucleotide sequence and was quantified by productive template frequency from ImmunoSEQ Analyzer V3.0. Expanded clonotypes were defined by a threshold at the top 5th percentile of each frequency-ranked repertoire. Repertoire overlap was calculated as Chao-Jaccard with the R package fossil and was visualized by nonmetric multidimensional scaling with the R package MASS. The immuneACCESS repertoire file appears here via TCRdb, limited to in-frame rearrangements. These files lack a portion of the clones; in checked studies, under half of the deficit traces to unresolved V genes, and the cause of the others is not known. V and J calls and clone size are copied from that table; D and trimming were computed from the DNA. The sample has 25,000 to 30,000 clones on record, 70% to 85% of them singletons. The ten most abundant clones make up over 1.5% of the sample.

Memory CD4+ T cells, defined as all CD4+ cells other than CD45RA+CCR7+CD95- naive cells, were FACS-sorted on a FACSAria III to a purity of over 95%. Healthy donor blood was obtained from blood donation centers in Switzerland. Positive selection with CD4 and CD14 magnetic microbeads was used to enrich total CD4+ T cells and monocytes. Before sorting, CD8+, CD14+, CD16+, CD56+, CD19+ and CD25-bright cells were excluded. In a couple of blood donors, total memory CD4+ T cells were sequenced directly ex vivo to assess in vivo expansion of bacteria-reactive clonotypes. Ficoll-Paque Plus was used to isolate peripheral blood mononuclear cells from donor blood.

The chain uses TRBV29-1 and TRBJ1-5; 8 middle bases align to TRBD1. The clonotype was recovered from a human donor in good health. The specimen sequenced was memory CD4+ T cells from blood. In the paper's terms, the cell subset or site label means: total memory CD4 T cells sorted directly ex vivo, unstimulated. The DNA sequence is given as TGCAGCGTTCGGACAGGGATCGATCAGCCCCAGCATTTT. It codes for CSVRTGIDQPQHF.